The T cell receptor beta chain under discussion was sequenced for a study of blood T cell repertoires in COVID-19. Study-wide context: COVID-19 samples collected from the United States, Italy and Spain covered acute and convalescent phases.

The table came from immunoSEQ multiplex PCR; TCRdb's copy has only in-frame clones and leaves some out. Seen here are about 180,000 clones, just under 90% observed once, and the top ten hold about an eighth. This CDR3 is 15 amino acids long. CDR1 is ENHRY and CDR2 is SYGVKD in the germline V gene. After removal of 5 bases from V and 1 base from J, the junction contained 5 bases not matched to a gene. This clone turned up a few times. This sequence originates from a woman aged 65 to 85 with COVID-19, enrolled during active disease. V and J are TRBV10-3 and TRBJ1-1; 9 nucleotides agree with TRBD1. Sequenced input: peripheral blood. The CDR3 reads CAISRLGQGNTEAFF. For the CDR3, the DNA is TGTGCCATCAGTCGATTGGGACAGGGGAACACTGAAGCTTTCTTT.